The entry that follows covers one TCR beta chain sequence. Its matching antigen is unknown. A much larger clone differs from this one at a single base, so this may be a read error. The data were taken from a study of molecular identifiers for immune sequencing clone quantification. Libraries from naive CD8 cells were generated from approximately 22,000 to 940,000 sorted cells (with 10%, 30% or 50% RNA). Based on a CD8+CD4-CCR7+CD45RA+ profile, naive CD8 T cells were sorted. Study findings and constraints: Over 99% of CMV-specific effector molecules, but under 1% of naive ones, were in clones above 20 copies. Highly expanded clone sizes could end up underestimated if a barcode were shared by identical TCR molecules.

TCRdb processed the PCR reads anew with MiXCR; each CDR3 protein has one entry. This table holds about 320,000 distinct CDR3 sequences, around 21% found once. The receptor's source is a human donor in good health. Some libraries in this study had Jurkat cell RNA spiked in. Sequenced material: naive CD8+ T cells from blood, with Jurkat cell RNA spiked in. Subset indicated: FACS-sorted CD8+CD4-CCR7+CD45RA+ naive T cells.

CDR3 in DNA: TGCGCCAGGGGGGGACACAGGTCCCTCTACGAGCGGTACTTC. This encodes CARGGHRSLYERYF. This chain uses TRBV4-3 with TRBJ2-7; D tentatively fits TRBD1 or TRBD2 (6 bases each). This CDR3 is 14 amino acids long. From germline, CDR1 is LGHNA and CDR2 YSLEER.